The present T cell receptor beta chain was sequenced within a study of blood T cell repertoires in COVID-19. At the level of the study: Researchers got acute and convalescent COVID-19 samples from the United States, Italy and Spain. The cDNA or gDNA used as material had been derived from T cells, B-cell-depleted T cells, or PBMCs.

Germline CDR1 SNHLY, CDR2 FYNNEI. This CDR3 contains 15 residues. Trimming removed 0 bases from V and 2 bases from J, with 9 bases in between. Study processing details: Researchers report that nucleated cell counts were estimated from reference gene primer amplification. Produced via immunoSEQ multiplex PCR; TCRdb's table is partial and in-frame only. V, J and clone size are those of that table, while D and trimming were read from the DNA. The sample yields 120,000 to 150,000 clones, around 86% seen once. V usage is TRBV2 and J usage is TRBJ2-3; a weak D match, TRBD2 (5 bases). Sequencing used peripheral blood. The TCR comes from a woman over 75 with acute or convalescent COVID-19. This chain's CDR3 is CASSEAEVFTDTQYF. The CDR3 DNA follows: TGTGCCAGCAGTGAAGCGGAGGTCTTCACAGATACGCAGTATTTT.